The 22 T cell receptor beta chains presented below share a single source sample, sequenced in a study of cytomegalovirus exposure and HLA in healthy donors. The PCR employed 60 Vbeta primers together with 13 Jbeta primers. Repertoires were generated with immunoSEQ multiplex PCR, while TCRdb's copy carries only in-frame clones and drops some. The sample lists some 150,000 clones; 70% were seen once. The sequenced material came from PBMCs. The source is a woman in her twenties or thirties in good health and CMV-seronegative.

The V and J genes are TRBV28 and TRBJ2-7; 7 bases agree with TRBD1. This CDR3 spans 15 amino acids. Unmatched junction bases numbered 9, after V lost 5 bases and J lost 2 bases. Germline V gene sequence: CDR1 MDHEN, CDR2 SYDVKM. In nucleotides, the CDR3 is TGTGCCAGCAGTCCGACAGGGAAGGGGGCCTACGAGCAGTACTTC. It translates to CASSPTGKGAYEQYF.

The J gene is TRBJ1-1, the V gene TRBV1; TRBD1 is taken as the D call from the table, unchecked against the DNA. TRBV1 is a listed pseudogene. CDR3 length: 16 amino acids. The CDR3 DNA sequence: TGCACCAGCAGCCAAGACTCAGACAGGGGGATGGTTCGCGCTTTCTTT. This sequence encodes CTSSQDSDRGMVRAFF.

This clone was observed a few times. V is TRBV19 and J is TRBJ2-2; 8 bases are a match to TRBD1. CDR3 length: 15 amino acids. V lost 7 bases to trimming and J lost 4 bases; unmatched junction nucleotides: 8. The V gene's germline CDR1 is LNHDA and CDR2 SQIVND (reference sequence). The CDR3 loop reads CASTLGTGGTGELFF. Here the CDR3 DNA reads TGTGCCAGTACGTTGGGAACAGGGGGCACCGGGGAGCTGTTTTTT.

This clone showed up just a few times. The chain combines TRBV10-3 with TRBJ2-3; TRBD2 matches 14 bases. CDR1 and CDR2 (germline): ENHRY, SYGVKD. The CDR3 is 16 amino acids. The trim removed 6 bases at V and 1 base at J, leaving 3 bases unmatched. In DNA form, the CDR3 reads TGTGCCATCAGCGGGGGACTAGCGGGAGGCACAGATACGCAGTATTTT. Protein sequence: CAISGGLAGGTDTQYF.

The chain has TRBV27 and TRBJ2-2, with 9 positions matching TRBD1. The CDR3 runs 15 residues. V lost 4 bases, J lost 5 bases, and 5 bases stayed unmatched. CDR1 is MNHEY and CDR2 is SMNVEV in the germline V gene (reference sequence). In DNA form, the CDR3 reads TGTGCCAGCAGTTCCACCGGGACAGGGACCGGGGAGCTGTTTTTT. Its translation: CASSSTGTGTGELFF.

The rearrangement uses TRBV30 and TRBJ2-1; 9 nucleotides match TRBD1. The CDR3 covers 15 residues. With 2 bases clipped from V and 8 bases from J, the junction kept 10 bases outside the gene matches. The germline gives CDR1 GTSNPN, CDR2 SVGIG (reference sequence). CDR3 protein: CAWSTPGTGLDEQFF. The CDR3, as DNA: TGTGCCTGGAGTACCCCCGGGACAGGGTTGGATGAGCAGTTCTTC.

The J gene is TRBJ2-3, the V gene TRBV4-2; D perhaps matches TRBD2 (5 bases). The CDR3 runs 12 residues. V was cut by 5 bases and J by 3 bases, with 6 bases left in between. Germline CDR1 is LGHNA and CDR2 is YNFKEQ. The CDR3 loop reads CASSGGTDTQYF. Written as DNA, the CDR3 is TGTGCCAGCAGCGGCGGGACAGATACGCAGTATTTT.

In its sample, this clone was seen once. The chain joins TRBV11-2 to TRBJ2-6; 12 positions match TRBD2. In germline, CDR1 is SGHAT, CDR2 FQNNGV. V shed 6 bases and J 4 bases; nucleotides not matched to a gene: 10. This CDR3 is 18 amino acids long. In nucleotides, the CDR3 is TGTGCCAGCAGACTAGCGGGAGGTGATTGGAGAGGGGCCAACGTCCTGACTTTC. As protein: CASRLAGGDWRGANVLTF.

The V and J genes are TRBV5-1 and TRBJ2-1, with a tentative D call TRBD1 (5 bases). Germline CDR1 reads SGHRS; CDR2 reads YFSETQ. This CDR3 comprises 14 residues. V lost 4 bases and J 4 bases, leaving 12 bases between the germline ends. CDR3 sequence reads: CASSEGEKYNEQFF. The CDR3 nucleotides are TGCGCCAGCAGCGAAGGGGAAAAGTACAATGAGCAGTTCTTC.

The chain links TRBV30 to TRBJ2-3, with 7 bases identical to TRBD1. This CDR3 spans 16 amino acids. Germline values: CDR1 GTSNPN, CDR2 SVGIG (reference sequence). V was clipped by 3 bases and J by 0 bases; unmatched bases: 9. As DNA, the CDR3 is TGTGCCTGGAGCCCTGGACAGGCCCTAAGCACAGATACGCAGTATTTT. Residues: CAWSPGQALSTDTQYF.

The chain joins TRBV11-3 to TRBJ2-1, with a possible D match to TRBD2 (6 bases). The CDR3 spans 14 residues. Germline V CDR1 and CDR2: SGHNT, YENEEA. Trimming took 1 base from V and 5 from J, leaving 9 bases between them. CDR3 loop: CASSLGGVDNEQFF. CDR3 DNA: TGTGCCAGCAGCTTAGGCGGGGTAGACAATGAGCAGTTCTTC.

This clone turned up a few times. The chain carries TRBV5-5 and TRBJ2-7, with D tentatively TRBD2 (5 bases). The germline V and J ends were trimmed by 2 bases and 2 bases, with 14 bases remaining between them. The CDR3 has 15 residues. Germline V gives CDR1 SGHKS, CDR2 YYEKEE (reference sequence). CDR3: CASSFQRAETYEQYF. The CDR3 region has the DNA TGTGCCAGCAGCTTTCAGCGAGCGGAGACCTACGAGCAGTACTTC.

This clone has just a few counts. The CDR3 sequence: CASSLRLGANVLTF. In DNA, the CDR3 is TGTGCCAGCAGCCTAAGACTTGGGGCCAACGTCCTGACTTTC. The J gene is TRBJ2-6, the V gene TRBV13; no clear D. CDR1 and CDR2 (germline): PRHDT, FYEKMQ (reference sequence). V was shortened by 5 bases and J by 3 bases, with 8 bases between the two germline ends. This CDR3 region has 14 residues.

The chain carries TRBV5-1 and TRBJ1-3; 9 positions match TRBD1. The CDR3 has 14 amino acids. Germline V gene lookup returns CDR1 SGHRS and CDR2 YFSETQ. Trimming took 3 bases from V and 4 from J; bases not matched to a gene: 2. The CDR3 protein is CASSWTGDGNTIYF. The CDR3 DNA is TGCGCCAGCAGCTGGACAGGGGACGGAAACACCATATATTTT.

The chain has TRBV5-1 and TRBJ2-2; the match to TRBD2 covers 8 bases. The CDR3 has 14 residues. Looked up from germline, CDR1 is SGHRS and CDR2 is YFSETQ. Losses at the gene ends were 6 bases for V and 5 bases for J; bases not matched to a gene: 6. CDR3 bases: TGCGCCAGCAAAGCGGGAGCACGAACCGGGGAGCTGTTTTTT. It translates to CASKAGARTGELFF.

The chain is built from TRBV12-2 and TRBJ2-7; whether TRBD1, the table's D call, matches the DNA was not checked. TRBV12-2 is listed as a pseudogene. The CDR3 extends over 15 amino acids. The CDR3 DNA reads TGTGCAAGTCGCGGAAGAGGGGGACAGGCCTACGAGCAGTACTTC. As protein: CASRGRGGQAYEQYF.

J is TRBJ2-3 and V is TRBV30; D unclear. Trimming took off 0 bases at V and 4 bases at J, with 5 bases between the two ends. The CDR3 totals 12 residues. Germline-derived CDR1 and CDR2 are GTSNPN and SVGIG (reference sequence). The CDR3: CAWSVFADTQYF. For the CDR3, the DNA is TGTGCCTGGAGTGTTTTCGCAGATACGCAGTATTTT.

J is TRBJ1-5 and V is TRBV28; 9 bases are shared with TRBD1. CDR1 is MDHEN, CDR2 SYDVKM, per germline. The CDR3 spans 17 residues. V shed 6 bases, J shed 0 bases, and the junction held 9 bases outside the gene matches. In DNA, the CDR3 is TGTGCCAGCAGCCACGGACAGGGGATCCCTAGCAATCAGCCCCAGCATTTT. Translation gives CASSHGQGIPSNQPQHF.

The chain links TRBV7-9 to TRBJ2-2; TRBD1 aligns across 8 bases. The CDR3 extends over 16 amino acids. Germline V gene sequence: CDR1 SEHNR, CDR2 FQNEAQ (reference sequence). Trimming removed 1 base from V and 5 bases from J; junction bases left unmatched: 6. This chain's CDR3 is CASSLGTGRRTGELFF. The CDR3 nucleotides read TGTGCCAGCAGCTTAGGGACAGGGAGGAGAACCGGGGAGCTGTTTTTT.

This clone was recorded a few times. The V gene is TRBV6-1, the J gene TRBJ1-6; no reliable D call. Germline CDR1 and CDR2: MNHNS and SASEGT. This CDR3 comprises 15 residues. Deletions cut 2 bases from V and 7 bases from J, with 12 bases between. CDR3 sequence: CASSELPQANSPLHF. The CDR3 DNA follows: TGTGCCAGCAGTGAACTCCCGCAAGCGAATTCACCCCTCCACTTT.

This chain joins TRBV9 and TRBJ2-1; 8 bases map to TRBD2. This CDR3 is built from 14 residues. CDR1 SGDLS and CDR2 YYNGEE come from the germline V gene. Trimming removed 1 base from V and 10 bases from J; junction bases left unmatched: 7. CDR3 amino acids: CASSVSSGGGEQFF. The DNA of the CDR3 is TGTGCCAGCAGCGTATCCAGCGGGGGAGGCGAGCAGTTCTTC.

This sequence joins TRBV5-1 and TRBJ2-5; D may be TRBD2 (6 bases). CDR1 SGHRS and CDR2 YFSETQ come from the germline V gene. V lost 3 bases to trimming and J lost 1 base, with 7 bases between them. This CDR3 is built from 13 residues. The CDR3 DNA reads as TGCGCCAGCAGCTCGGGGGTCCAAGAGACCCAGTACTTC. Translated, it gives CASSSGVQETQYF.